This T cell receptor (beta chain) was observed in a study of T cells in Graves' hyperthyroidism and ophthalmopathy. CDR3 size: 15 residues. Between the trimmed V and J ends, which lost 3 bases and 5 bases, there was a span of 14 bases. Germline V gene data show CDR1 as SGHAT and CDR2 as FQNNGV. Study outcomes and limitations: Blood held most thyroid clonotypes expanded above 0.001 frequency. The authors' 13 V-J model separated ophthalmopathy from stable hyperthyroidism.

Worth noting for this clonotype: Its antigen is currently unknown.

Under 3 months was the duration of disease in ophthalmopathy patients, who also had a Clinical Activity Score of at least 3 and a NOSPECS grade of at least 4. Patients having uncontrolled infection, another autoimmune disease, pregnancy or lactation were not included. What was amplified from RNA transcripts were TCR beta CDR3 regions. First-round RT-PCR targeting the TCR CDR3 was performed with the HTBI primer set. In TCRdb, the multiplex PCR reads were re-called with MiXCR into one record per CDR3 protein. The sample carries 250,000 to 350,000 distinct CDR3 sequences, about 18% recorded once. The receptor's source is a woman in her sixties or seventies with Graves' ophthalmopathy. V is TRBV11-2 and J is TRBJ2-1, with D possibly TRBD1 on 6 matching bases. Material: blood. The CDR3 reads CASSLGRTADNEQFF. Written as DNA, the CDR3 is TGTGCCAGCAGCTTGGGGCGGACAGCCGACAATGAGCAGTTCTTC. The full variable domain, its missing parts supplied by reference TRBV11-2 and TRBJ2-1, is EAGVAQSPRYKIIEKRQSVAFWCNPISGHATLYWYQQILGQGPKLLIQFQNNGVVDDSQLPKDRFSAERLKGVDSTLKIQPAKLEDSAVYLCASSLGRTADNEQFFGPGTRLTVL.